The TCR beta chain described here comes from a study of blood T cell repertoires in COVID-19. Germline CDR1 is SGHRS and CDR2 is YFSETQ. J was trimmed by 1 base and V by 4 bases; bases with no gene match: 3. The CDR3 spans 14 residues. TCRdb's table, derived via immunoSEQ multiplex PCR, lists solely in-frame clones and lacks some. The sample carries about 68,000 clones, 75% to 90% recorded once. The sequence derives from a man older than 75 with COVID-19, enrolled during active disease. This chain uses TRBV5-1 with TRBJ1-1; 8 bases match TRBD1. Sample: peripheral blood. The CDR3 region has the DNA TGCGCCAGCAGCAAGGGACAGGCGAACACTGAAGCTTTCTTT. Amino acid sequence: CASSKGQANTEAFF.